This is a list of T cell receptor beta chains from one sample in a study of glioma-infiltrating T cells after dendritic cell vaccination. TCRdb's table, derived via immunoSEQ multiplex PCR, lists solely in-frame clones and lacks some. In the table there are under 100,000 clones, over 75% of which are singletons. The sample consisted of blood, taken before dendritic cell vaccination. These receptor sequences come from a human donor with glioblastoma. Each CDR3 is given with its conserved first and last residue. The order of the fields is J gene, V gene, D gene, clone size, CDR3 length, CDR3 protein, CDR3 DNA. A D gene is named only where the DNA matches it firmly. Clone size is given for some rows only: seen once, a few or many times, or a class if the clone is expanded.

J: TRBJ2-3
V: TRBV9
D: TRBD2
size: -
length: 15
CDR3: CASSVVLAGTDTQYF
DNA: TGTGCCAGCAGCGTAGTACTAGCGGGGACAGATACGCAGTATTTT

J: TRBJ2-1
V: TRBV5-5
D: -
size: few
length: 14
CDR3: CASSRAPPNNEQFF
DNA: TGTGCCAGCAGCCGAGCCCCCCCTAACAATGAGCAGTTCTTC

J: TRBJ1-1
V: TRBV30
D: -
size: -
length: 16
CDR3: CAWSGIRPGGDTEAFF
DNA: TGTGCCTGGAGTGGAATCAGACCTGGCGGCGACACTGAAGCTTTCTTT

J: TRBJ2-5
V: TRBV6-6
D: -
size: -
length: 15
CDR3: CASSYSTEYQETQYF
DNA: TGTGCCAGCAGTTACTCGACAGAATACCAAGAGACCCAGTACTTC

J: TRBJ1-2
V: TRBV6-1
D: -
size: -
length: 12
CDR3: CASGAPLNGYTF
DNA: TGTGCCAGCGGAGCACCCTTAAATGGCTACACCTTC

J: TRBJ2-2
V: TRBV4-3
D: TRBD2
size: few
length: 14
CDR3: CASRRSGDTGELFF
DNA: TGCGCCAGCAGACGCAGCGGGGACACCGGGGAGCTGTTTTTT

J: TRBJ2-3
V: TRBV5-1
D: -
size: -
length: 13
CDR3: CASSSGGTDTQYF
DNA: TGCGCCAGCAGCTCCGGGGGCACAGATACGCAGTATTTT

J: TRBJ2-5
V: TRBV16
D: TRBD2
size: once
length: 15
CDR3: CASSQTSLRTSVNYF
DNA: TGTGCCAGCAGCCAAACCTCCCTTCGGACTAGCGTTAATTACTTC

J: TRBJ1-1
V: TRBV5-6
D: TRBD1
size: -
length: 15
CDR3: CASSRRLRGLTEAFF
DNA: TGTGCCAGCAGCCGAAGGCTTAGGGGGCTCACTGAAGCTTTCTTT

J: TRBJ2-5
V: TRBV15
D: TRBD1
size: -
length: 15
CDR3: CATSSRTGGAETQYF
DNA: TGTGCCACCAGCTCACGGACAGGGGGCGCGGAGACCCAGTACTTC

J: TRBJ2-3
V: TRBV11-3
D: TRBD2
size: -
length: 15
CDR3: CASSQGLAATDTQYF
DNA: TGTGCCAGCAGCCAGGGACTAGCGGCCACAGATACGCAGTATTTT

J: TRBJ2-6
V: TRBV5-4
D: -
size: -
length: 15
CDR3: CASSPRGSGANVLTF
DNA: TGTGCCAGCAGCCCTAGGGGATCTGGGGCCAACGTCCTGACTTTC

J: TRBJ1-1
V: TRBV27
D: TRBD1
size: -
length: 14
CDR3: CASSSDRGNTEAFF
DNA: TGTGCCAGCAGTTCGGACAGGGGGAACACTGAAGCTTTCTTT

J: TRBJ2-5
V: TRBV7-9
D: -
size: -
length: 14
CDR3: CASSIIRDQETQYF
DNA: TGTGCCAGCAGCATCATCAGGGACCAAGAGACCCAGTACTTC

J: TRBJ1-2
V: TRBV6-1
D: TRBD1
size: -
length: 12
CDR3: CASTQGVYGYTF
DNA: TGTGCCAGCACGCAGGGGGTCTATGGCTACACCTTC

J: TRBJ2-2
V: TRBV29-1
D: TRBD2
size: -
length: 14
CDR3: CSVGRLAGTGELFF
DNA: TGCAGCGTGGGGAGACTAGCAGGCACCGGGGAGCTGTTTTTT

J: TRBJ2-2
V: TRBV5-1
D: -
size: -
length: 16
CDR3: CASSLVQGRVSGELFF
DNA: TGCGCCAGCAGCTTGGTACAGGGCAGGGTGTCCGGGGAGCTGTTTTTT

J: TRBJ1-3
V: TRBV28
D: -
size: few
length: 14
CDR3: CASSRQNTGNTIYF
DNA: TGTGCCAGCAGCCGACAGAACACTGGAAACACCATATATTTT

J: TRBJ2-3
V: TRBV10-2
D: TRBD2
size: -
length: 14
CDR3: CATTSGGAGNTQYF
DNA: TGCGCCACAACTAGCGGGGGGGCAGGGAATACGCAGTATTTT

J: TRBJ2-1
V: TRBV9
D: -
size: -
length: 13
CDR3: CASSVDVGGEQFF
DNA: TGTGCCAGCAGCGTAGATGTAGGGGGTGAGCAGTTCTTC